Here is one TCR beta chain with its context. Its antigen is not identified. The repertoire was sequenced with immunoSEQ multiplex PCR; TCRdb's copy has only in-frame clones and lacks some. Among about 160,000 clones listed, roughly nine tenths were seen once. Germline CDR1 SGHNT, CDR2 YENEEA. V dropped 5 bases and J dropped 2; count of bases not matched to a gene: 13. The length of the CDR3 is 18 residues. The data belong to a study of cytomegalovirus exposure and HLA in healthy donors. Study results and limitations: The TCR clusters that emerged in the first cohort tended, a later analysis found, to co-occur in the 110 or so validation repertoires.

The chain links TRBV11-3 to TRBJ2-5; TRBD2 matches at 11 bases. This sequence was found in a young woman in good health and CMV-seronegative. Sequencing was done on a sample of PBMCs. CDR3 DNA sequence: TGTGCCAGCAGCCCCGGGGTGACTAGCGGGGTGCTACAAGAGACCCAGTACTTC. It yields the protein CASSPGVTSGVLQETQYF.